This TCR beta chain was observed in a study of T cell responses to AZD1222 COVID-19 vaccine. Germline V lookup: CDR1 LNHDA, CDR2 SQIVND (reference sequence). This CDR3 has 15 residues. V shed 2 bases, J shed 6 bases, and the junction held 7 bases outside the gene matches. Sequencing used immunoSEQ multiplex PCR; TCRdb keeps in-frame clones, though not all of them. The sample yields around 110,000 clones, around 88% seen once. This sequence was found in an adult in good health. The chain has TRBV19 and TRBJ1-2; 9 nucleotides match TRBD1. Sample: peripheral blood, taken on day 0 of AZD1222 vaccination. CDR3 nucleotides: TGTGCCAGTAGTATAATGACAGGGGGAGGCGATGGCTACACCTTC. Its protein is CASSIMTGGGDGYTF.